A selection of T cell receptor beta chains follows, all from one sample in a study of blood T cell repertoires in COVID-19. Data came from immunoSEQ multiplex PCR; TCRdb stores just in-frame clones and leaves some out. The profile covers hundreds of thousands of clones, with 70% to 85% appearing a single time and more than 9.5% taken by the ten largest. Sequenced: peripheral blood. The receptors come from a woman aged 80 or over with acute or convalescent COVID-19. CDR3s include the opening cysteine and the closing phenylalanine or tryptophan.

V: TRBV28
length: 14
CDR3: CASSYIAGATEAFF

V: TRBV5-1
length: 15
CDR3: CASSPGAGGNTEAFF

V: TRBV2
length: 14
CDR3: CASSLQGSGQPQHF

V: TRBV6-5
length: 12
CDR3: CASRQGYEKLFF

V: TRBV27
length: 15
CDR3: CASSPMGGIITEAFF

V: TRBV11-2
length: 16
CDR3: CASSLEGVRSTDTQYF

V: TRBV5-1
length: 18
CDR3: CASSALTSGGAGYNEQFF

V: TRBV30
length: 17
CDR3: CAWSVSGTGLANYGYTF

V: TRBV18
length: 17
CDR3: CASSPGTATSGANVLTF

V: TRBV11-1
length: 12
CDR3: CASSLVNNEQFF

V: TRBV4-2
length: 13
CDR3: CASSHGGNTEAFF

V: TRBV7-8
length: 15
CDR3: CASSLRGRKGEKLFF

V: TRBV19
length: 14
CDR3: CASNRDRAGNTIYF

V: TRBV5-4
length: 15
CDR3: CASSLAVSGDNEQFF

V: TRBV2
length: 17
CDR3: CASNPTSGGSHTGELFF

V: TRBV27
length: 13
CDR3: CASSTTGLGGYTF

V: TRBV5-1
length: 14
CDR3: CASSRRGGTDTQYF

V: TRBV18
length: 16
CDR3: CASSPLAGGSSYEQYF

V: TRBV6-5
length: 12
CDR3: CASTERVTEAFF

V: TRBV7-9
length: 17
CDR3: CASSRGQGLAGAYEQYF

V: TRBV5-1
length: 21
CDR3: CASSPLRDRGRRKPPNTEAFF

V: TRBV2
length: 14
CDR3: CASSGGQPNQPQHF

V: TRBV6-5
length: 13
CDR3: CASTPPGRYEAFF